This passage covers 7 T cell receptor beta chains from one sample sequenced in a study of blood T cells in healthy people across ages. A sample-barcoded 5' primer and a J-beta primer mix were used in a second PCR of roughly 6 to 12 cycles. TCRdb processed the 5' RACE reads anew with MiXCR; each CDR3 protein has one entry. The sample has some 1.5 million distinct CDR3 sequences; 25% to 30% are singletons. The source material was blood. The receptors were sampled from a woman in her twenties or thirties in good health.

The genes are TRBV6-6 and TRBJ2-1; 13 bases agree with TRBD2. J was trimmed by 0 bases and V by 6 bases; bases with no gene match: 5. The CDR3 has 17 residues. Germline loops: CDR1 MNHNY, CDR2 SVGAGI (reference sequence). The CDR3 sequence: CASRRLAGGPSYNEQFF. The CDR3 DNA reads TGTGCCAGCAGACGACTAGCGGGAGGCCCCTCCTACAATGAGCAGTTCTTC.

This clonotype was recorded a few times. V is TRBV29-1 and J is TRBJ2-7; TRBD1 agrees at 9 bases. V was clipped by 5 bases and J by 6 bases; unmatched bases: 14. In germline, CDR1 is SQVTM, CDR2 ANQGSEA. CDR3 size: 15 residues. Written as DNA, the CDR3 is TGCAGCGTTCTATCATCCGGGACAGGGCACTCCGAGCAGTACTTC. This encodes CSVLSSGTGHSEQYF.

This clonotype was found a few times. The J gene is TRBJ2-7, the V gene TRBV6-2 or TRBV6-3, with TRBD1 matching 7 bases. The CDR3 is made up of 15 amino acids. Germline CDR1 reads MNHEY; CDR2 reads SVGEGT. V was pared by 5 bases and J by 3 bases, with 10 bases of the junction left unmatched. The CDR3 region is CASSPPRTGGYEQYF. DNA for the CDR3: TGTGCCAGCAGTCCCCCCCGGACAGGAGGCTACGAGCAGTACTTC.

On this clonotype itself: A much larger clonotype is one base distant, so this may be a read error. This chain connects TRBV10-1 to TRBJ2-4, with D maybe TRBD1 (5 bases). The better agreement between TRBJ2-5 and the DNA end casts doubt on the J call. Germline lookup yields CDR1 WNHNN and CDR2 SYGVQD (reference sequence). There are 14 residues in the CDR3. Written as DNA, the CDR3 is TGCGCCAGCAGGGTAGGTGGACAAGAAGAGACCCAGTACTTC. It encodes CASRVGGQEETQYF.

This clonotype has a count of ten or more. The rearrangement uses TRBV7-3 and TRBJ2-7, with D uncertain. This CDR3 contains 14 residues. The germline V gene has CDR1 SGHTA and CDR2 FQGTGA. The V and J ends lost 6 bases and 0 bases respectively, with 12 bases between them. DNA of the CDR3: TGTGCCAGCAGTGTCAGCCCTTCCTCCTACGAGCAGTACTTC. It is translated as CASSVSPSSYEQYF.

The V call is TRBV29-1, the J call TRBJ2-7, with TRBD1 matching over 9 bases. The CDR3 length is 14 residues. Germline CDR1 and CDR2: SQVTM and ANQGSEA. Trimming cost V 3 bases and J 3 bases; bases outside gene matches: 6. CDR3 in amino acids: CSVDTGTGIYEQYF. CDR3 nucleotides: TGCAGCGTTGATACCGGGACAGGGATCTACGAGCAGTACTTC.

As to this clonotype: One junction end does not reproduce the germline sequence, and a read error may be involved. The CDR3 protein is CAIRATLQLDGYNKQFF. CDR3 nucleotide sequence: TGTGCCATCAGAGCGACGCTCCAGTTAGACGGGTACAATAAGCAGTTCTTC. The V and J genes are TRBV10-3 and TRBJ2-1; no firm D call. CDR3 length: 17 amino acids. Germline V gives CDR1 ENHRY, CDR2 SYGVKD.